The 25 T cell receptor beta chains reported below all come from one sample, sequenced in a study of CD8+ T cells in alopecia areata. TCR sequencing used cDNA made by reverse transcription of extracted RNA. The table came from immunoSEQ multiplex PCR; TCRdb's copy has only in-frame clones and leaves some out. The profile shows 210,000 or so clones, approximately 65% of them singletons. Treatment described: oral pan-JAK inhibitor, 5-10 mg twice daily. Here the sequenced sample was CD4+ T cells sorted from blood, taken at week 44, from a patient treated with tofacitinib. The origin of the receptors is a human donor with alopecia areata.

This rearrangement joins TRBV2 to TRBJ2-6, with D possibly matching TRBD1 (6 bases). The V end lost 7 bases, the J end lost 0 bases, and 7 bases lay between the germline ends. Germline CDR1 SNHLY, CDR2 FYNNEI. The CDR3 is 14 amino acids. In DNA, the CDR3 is TGTGCCAGCAAGGACAGCTCTGGGGCCAACGTCCTGACTTTC. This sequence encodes CASKDSSGANVLTF. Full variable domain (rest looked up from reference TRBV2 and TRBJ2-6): EPEVTQTPSHQVTQMGQEVILRCVPISNHLYFYWYRQILGQKVEFLVSFYNNEISEKSEIFDDQFSVERPDGSNFTLKIRSTKLEDSAMYFCASKDSSGANVLTFGAGSRLTVL.

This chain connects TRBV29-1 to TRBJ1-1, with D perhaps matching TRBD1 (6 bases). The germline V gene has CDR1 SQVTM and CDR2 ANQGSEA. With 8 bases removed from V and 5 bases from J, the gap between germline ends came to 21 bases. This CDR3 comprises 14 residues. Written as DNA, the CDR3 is TGCAGCATGACGACAGGTTTCTCGGGGACTGAAGCTTTCTTT. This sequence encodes CSMTTGFSGTEAFF.

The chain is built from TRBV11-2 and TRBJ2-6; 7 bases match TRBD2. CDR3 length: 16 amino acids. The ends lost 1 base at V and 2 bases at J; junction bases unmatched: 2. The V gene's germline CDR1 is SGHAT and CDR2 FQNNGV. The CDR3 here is CASSLGRGTGANVLTF. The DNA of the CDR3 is TGTGCCAGCAGCTTAGGGCGGGGGACTGGGGCCAACGTCCTGACTTTC.

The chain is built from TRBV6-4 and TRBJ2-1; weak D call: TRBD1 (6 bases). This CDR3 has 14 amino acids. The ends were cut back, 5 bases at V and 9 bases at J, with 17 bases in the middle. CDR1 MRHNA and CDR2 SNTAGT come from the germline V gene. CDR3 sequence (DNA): TGTGCCAGCAGTCAGGGGTCTTCTACTTCTGAGCAGTTCTTC. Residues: CASSQGSSTSEQFF.

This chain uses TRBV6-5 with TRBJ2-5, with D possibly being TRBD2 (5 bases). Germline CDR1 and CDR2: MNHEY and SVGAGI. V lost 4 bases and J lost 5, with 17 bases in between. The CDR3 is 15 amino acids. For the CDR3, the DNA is TGTGCCAGCAGTTGGGGAGAGTCACTGACCGAGACCCAGTACTTC. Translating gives CASSWGESLTETQYF.

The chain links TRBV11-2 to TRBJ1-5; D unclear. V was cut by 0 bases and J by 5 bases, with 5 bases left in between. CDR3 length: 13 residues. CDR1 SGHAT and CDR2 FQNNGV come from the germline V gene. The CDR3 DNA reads TGTGCCAGCAGCTTAGATATTTATCAGCCCCAGCATTTT. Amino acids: CASSLDIYQPQHF.

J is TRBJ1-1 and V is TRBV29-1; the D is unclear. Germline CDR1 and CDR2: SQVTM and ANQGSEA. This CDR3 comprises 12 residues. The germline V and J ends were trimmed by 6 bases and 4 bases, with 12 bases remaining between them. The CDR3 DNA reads TGCAGCGTCGCTTCTACAAGCACTGAAGCTTTCTTT. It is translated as CSVASTSTEAFF.

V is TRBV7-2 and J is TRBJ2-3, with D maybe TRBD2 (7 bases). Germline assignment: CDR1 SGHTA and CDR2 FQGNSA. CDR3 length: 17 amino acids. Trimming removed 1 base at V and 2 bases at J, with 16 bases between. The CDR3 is CASSLVSGRGITDTQYF. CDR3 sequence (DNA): TGTGCCAGCAGCTTAGTATCGGGGAGGGGGATCACAGATACGCAGTATTTT.

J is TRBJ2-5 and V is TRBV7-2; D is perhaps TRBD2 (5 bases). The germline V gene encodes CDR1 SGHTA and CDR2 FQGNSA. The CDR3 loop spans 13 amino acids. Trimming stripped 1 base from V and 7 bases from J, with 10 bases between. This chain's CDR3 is CASSLGGPATQYF. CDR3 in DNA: TGTGCCAGCAGCTTAGGAGGGCCGGCGACCCAGTACTTC.

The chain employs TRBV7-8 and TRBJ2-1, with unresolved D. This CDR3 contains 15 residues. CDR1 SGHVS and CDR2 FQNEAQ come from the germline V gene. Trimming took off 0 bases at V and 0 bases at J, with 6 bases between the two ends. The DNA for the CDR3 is TGTGCCAGCAGCTTAGCCGTGAGCTCCTACAATGAGCAGTTCTTC. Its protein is CASSLAVSSYNEQFF.

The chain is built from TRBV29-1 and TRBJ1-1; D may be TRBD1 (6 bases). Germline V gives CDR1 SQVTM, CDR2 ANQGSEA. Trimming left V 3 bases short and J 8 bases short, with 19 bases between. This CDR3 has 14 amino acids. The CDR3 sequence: CSVELPTGFGEAFF. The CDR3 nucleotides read TGCAGCGTTGAGTTACCTACAGGGTTCGGGGAAGCTTTCTTT. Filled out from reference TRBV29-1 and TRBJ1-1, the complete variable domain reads SAVISQKPSRDICQRGTSLTIQCQVDSQVTMMFWYRQQPGQSLTLIATANQGSEATYESGFVIDKFPISRPNLTFSTLTVSNMSPEDSSIYLCSVELPTGFGEAFFGQGTRLTVV.

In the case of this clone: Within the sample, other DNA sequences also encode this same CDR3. In DNA form, the CDR3 reads TGCGCCAGCAGCTTGGACCTAGCTGGGACCAATGAGCAGTTCTTC. It translates to CASSLDLAGTNEQFF. The genes are TRBV5-1 and TRBJ2-1; D might be TRBD1 or TRBD2, each matching 5 bases. V was trimmed by 0 bases and J by 6 bases, leaving 13 bases between them. CDR1 is SGHRS, CDR2 YFSETQ, per germline. This CDR3 is built from 15 residues.

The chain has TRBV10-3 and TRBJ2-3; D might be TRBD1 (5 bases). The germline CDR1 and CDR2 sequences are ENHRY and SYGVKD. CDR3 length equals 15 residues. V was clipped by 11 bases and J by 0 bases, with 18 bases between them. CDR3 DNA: TGTGCCGCCCGGGCCATGGGGCTTAGCACAGATACGCAGTATTTT. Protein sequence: CAARAMGLSTDTQYF.

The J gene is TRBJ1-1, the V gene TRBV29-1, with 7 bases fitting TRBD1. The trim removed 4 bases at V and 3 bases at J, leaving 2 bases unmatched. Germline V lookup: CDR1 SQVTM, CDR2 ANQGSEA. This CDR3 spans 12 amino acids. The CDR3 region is CSVVQGHTEAFF. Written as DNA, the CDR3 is TGCAGCGTTGTACAGGGGCACACTGAAGCTTTCTTT.

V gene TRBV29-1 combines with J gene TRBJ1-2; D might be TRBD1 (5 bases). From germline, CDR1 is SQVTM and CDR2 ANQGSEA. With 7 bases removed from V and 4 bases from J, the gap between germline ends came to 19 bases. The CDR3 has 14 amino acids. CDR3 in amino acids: CSAERAGRAYGYTF. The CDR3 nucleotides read TGCAGCGCGGAAAGGGCAGGGCGGGCCTATGGCTACACCTTC.

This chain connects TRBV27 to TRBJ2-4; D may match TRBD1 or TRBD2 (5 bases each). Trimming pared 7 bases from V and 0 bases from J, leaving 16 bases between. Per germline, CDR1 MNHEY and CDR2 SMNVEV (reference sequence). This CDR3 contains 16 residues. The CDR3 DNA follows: TGTGCCAGCACCCCCCCGGGGCGCTTAGCCAAAAACATTCAGTACTTC. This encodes CASTPPGRLAKNIQYF.

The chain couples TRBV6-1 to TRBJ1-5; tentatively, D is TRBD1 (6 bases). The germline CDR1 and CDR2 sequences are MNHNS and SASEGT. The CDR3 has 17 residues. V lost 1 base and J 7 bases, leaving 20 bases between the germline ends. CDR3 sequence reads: CASSEGRGGAMGQPQHF. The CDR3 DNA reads TGTGCCAGCAGTGAAGGTCGGGGGGGGGCTATGGGCCAGCCCCAGCATTTT.

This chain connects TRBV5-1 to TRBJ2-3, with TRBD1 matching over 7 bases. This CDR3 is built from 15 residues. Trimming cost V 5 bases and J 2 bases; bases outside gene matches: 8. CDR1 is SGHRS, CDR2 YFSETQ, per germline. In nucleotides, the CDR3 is TGCGCCAGCAGAAAGGCCGGGACAGTCACAGATACGCAGTATTTT. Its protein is CASRKAGTVTDTQYF.

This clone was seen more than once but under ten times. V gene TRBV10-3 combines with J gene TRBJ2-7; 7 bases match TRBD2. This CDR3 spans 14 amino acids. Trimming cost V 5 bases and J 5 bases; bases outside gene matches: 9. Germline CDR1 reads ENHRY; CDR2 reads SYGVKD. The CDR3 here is CAISQSGEVNEQYF. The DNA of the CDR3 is TGTGCCATCAGTCAGAGCGGGGAGGTTAACGAGCAGTACTTC.

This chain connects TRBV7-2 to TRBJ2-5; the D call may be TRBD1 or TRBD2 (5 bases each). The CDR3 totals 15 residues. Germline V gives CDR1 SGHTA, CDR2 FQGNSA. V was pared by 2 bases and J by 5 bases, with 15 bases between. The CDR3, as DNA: TGTGCCAGCAGCTTAAATTTAAGGGGCGGGGAGACCCAGTACTTC. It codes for CASSLNLRGGETQYF.

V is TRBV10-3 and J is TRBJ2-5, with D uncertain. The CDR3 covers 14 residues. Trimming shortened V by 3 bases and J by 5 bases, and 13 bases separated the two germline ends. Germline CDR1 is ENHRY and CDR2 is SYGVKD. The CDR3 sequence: CAISDTTSGETQYF. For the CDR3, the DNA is TGTGCCATCAGTGATACCACAAGTGGGGAGACCCAGTACTTC.

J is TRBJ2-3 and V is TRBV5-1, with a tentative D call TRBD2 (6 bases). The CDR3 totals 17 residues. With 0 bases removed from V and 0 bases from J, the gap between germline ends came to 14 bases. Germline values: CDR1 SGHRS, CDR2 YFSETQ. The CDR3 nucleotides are TGCGCCAGCAGCTTGGGAATAGCGGCCCCTAGCACAGATACGCAGTATTTT. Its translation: CASSLGIAAPSTDTQYF.

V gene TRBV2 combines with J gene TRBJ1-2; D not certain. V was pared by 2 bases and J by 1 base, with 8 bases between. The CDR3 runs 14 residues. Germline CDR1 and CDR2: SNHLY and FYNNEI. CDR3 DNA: TGTGCCAGCAGTGAAATCGCCAATAACTATGGCTACACCTTC. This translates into CASSEIANNYGYTF.

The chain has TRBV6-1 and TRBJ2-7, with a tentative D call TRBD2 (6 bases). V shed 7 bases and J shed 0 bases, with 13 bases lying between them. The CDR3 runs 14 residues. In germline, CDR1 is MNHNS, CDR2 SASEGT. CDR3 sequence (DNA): TGTGCCAGCAACACGGCGGGGAGCTCCTACGAGCAGTACTTC. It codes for CASNTAGSSYEQYF.

The CDR3, as DNA: TGTGCCAGCAGCCCCTGGGGGGAAGGGCGTAGTGAGCAGTTCTTC. Translated, it gives CASSPWGEGRSEQFF. The chain links TRBV7-7 to TRBJ2-1, with D possibly TRBD2 on 6 matching bases. CDR3 length equals 15 residues. V shed 5 bases and J shed 9 bases, with 20 bases lying between them. Germline V lookup: CDR1 SSHAT, CDR2 FNYEAQ (reference sequence).